These 11 T cell receptor beta chains originate from one sample sequenced in a study of blood T cell repertoires in COVID-19. Here immunoSEQ multiplex PCR was the method, and the copy in TCRdb shows in-frame clones only, minus some. The sample holds 260,000 or so clones, 80% to 90% seen once. Sequenced input: PBMCs or T cells enriched from blood (not recorded which). The receptors here all came from a woman aged 40-49 years who had been exposed to COVID-19.

The chain employs TRBV28 and TRBJ1-2, with 7 bases identical to TRBD1. Looked up from germline, CDR1 is MDHEN and CDR2 is SYDVKM. This CDR3 region has 15 residues. J lost 2 bases, V lost 6 bases, and 9 bases had no gene match. CDR3 amino acids: CASSSPKTGNYGYTF. CDR3 DNA: TGTGCCAGCAGCTCACCCAAGACAGGGAACTATGGCTACACCTTC.

The gene calls are TRBV19 and TRBJ1-1, with D tentatively TRBD1 (6 bases). Germline V gives CDR1 LNHDA, CDR2 SQIVND (reference sequence). The CDR3 has 14 residues. V was trimmed by 6 bases and J by 3 bases, leaving 14 bases between them. CDR3: CASRKGERYTEAFF. DNA of the CDR3: TGTGCCAGTAGAAAGGGGGAGAGGTACACTGAAGCTTTCTTT.

This sequence joins TRBV7-9 and TRBJ2-1; 9 bases are shared with TRBD2. CDR3 length: 17 residues. V shed 0 bases and J 2 bases; nucleotides not matched to a gene: 5. The germline CDR1 and CDR2 sequences are SEHNR and FQNEAQ (reference sequence). CDR3 region: CASSLASRGGTYNEQFF. The CDR3 coding sequence is TGTGCCAGCAGCTTAGCCTCGCGGGGGGGGACCTACAATGAGCAGTTCTTC.

The chain recombines TRBV4-2 with TRBJ1-1; 9 nucleotides line up with TRBD1. V shed 7 bases and J 4 bases; nucleotides not matched to a gene: 13. The CDR3 length is 16 residues. Germline V gives CDR1 LGHNA, CDR2 YNFKEQ. The CDR3: CASTLDRGFESTEAFF. The CDR3 DNA reads TGTGCCAGCACACTCGACAGGGGGTTTGAAAGCACTGAAGCTTTCTTT.

This chain connects TRBV27 to TRBJ2-1; a weak D match, TRBD1 (7 bases). CDR1 MNHEY and CDR2 SMNVEV come from the germline V gene (reference sequence). The CDR3 length is 18 residues. Trimming removed 3 bases at V and 2 bases at J, with 20 bases between. The CDR3 DNA reads as TGTGCCAGCAGTTTGTCCCTCCCGGCAGGGGGGCCCTACAATGAGCAGTTCTTC. It codes for CASSLSLPAGGPYNEQFF.

The V and J genes are TRBV4-3 and TRBJ2-1, with 8 positions matching TRBD2. CDR1 is LGHNA and CDR2 is YSLEER in the germline V gene. The CDR3 has 16 residues. Unmatched junction bases numbered 12, after V lost 3 bases and J lost 8 bases. The CDR3 protein is CASSQFAGGSGDEQFF. In nucleotides, the CDR3 is TGCGCCAGCAGCCAGTTTGCGGGGGGTTCTGGGGATGAGCAGTTCTTC.

The chain uses TRBV5-6 and TRBJ1-2; D possibly corresponds to TRBD1 (5 bases). The germline gives CDR1 SGHDT, CDR2 YYEEEE. CDR3 length: 11 amino acids. V lost 2 bases, J lost 8 bases, and 7 bases lay in between. The DNA for the CDR3 is TGTGCCAGCAGCTTAAGGGGCGGCTACACCTTC. Its translation is CASSLRGGYTF.

This chain uses TRBV5-1 with TRBJ2-3, with a weak D call TRBD2 (5 bases). The CDR3 has 15 amino acids. Between the trimmed V and J ends, which lost 0 bases and 4 bases, there was a span of 12 bases. Germline V gene data show CDR1 as SGHRS and CDR2 as YFSETQ. The DNA for the CDR3 is TGCGCCAGCAGCTTGGGTCGGGGAACAGCAGATACGCAGTATTTT. It yields the protein CASSLGRGTADTQYF. Using reference TRBV5-1 and TRBJ2-3 for the parts outside the CDR3, the full variable domain is KAGVTQTPRYLIKTRGQQVTLSCSPISGHRSVSWYQQTPGQGLQFLFEYFSETQRNKGNFPGRFSGRQFSNSRSEMNVSTLELGDSALYLCASSLGRGTADTQYFGPGTRLTVL.

The J gene is TRBJ1-3, the V gene TRBV3-1 (or the pseudogene TRBV3-2); no clear D gene. In germline, CDR1 is LGHDT, CDR2 YNNKEL (reference sequence). Trimming removed 5 bases from V and 4 bases from J, with 18 bases in between. This CDR3 has 16 amino acids. CDR3 coding DNA: TGTGCCAGCAGCGCCCCCCGAAGAGCGTGGGGAAACACCATATATTTT. Translating gives CASSAPRRAWGNTIYF.

This clone was recorded once. The chain links TRBV2 to TRBJ2-1; TRBD1 aligns across 9 bases. CDR3 size: 15 residues. The germline V gene encodes CDR1 SNHLY and CDR2 FYNNEI. V gave up 6 bases and J gave up 12 bases; unmatched junction bases: 15. CDR3 DNA: TGTGCCAGCAGGCGTCCGACAGGGGGTTTTACTCGGCAGTTCTTC. As protein: CASRRPTGGFTRQFF.

In DNA form, the CDR3 reads TGTGCCAGCAGCCTCGCGAGTGGGACGTCCCTTGGCGGGGGCCACAATGAGCAGTTCTTC. Protein: CASSLASGTSLGGGHNEQFF. J is TRBJ2-1 and V is TRBV5-4, with D perhaps matching TRBD2 (7 bases). The CDR3 is 20 amino acids. V was clipped by 4 bases and J by 5 bases, with 31 bases between them. The germline V gene has CDR1 SGHNT and CDR2 YYREEE (reference sequence).